What follows describes a single T cell receptor (beta chain). Germline V gives CDR1 LGHDT, CDR2 YNNKEL (reference sequence). The CDR3 has 14 residues. J lost 7 bases, V lost 11 bases, and 15 bases had no gene match. The sample belongs to a study of blood T cell repertoires in COVID-19. Study as a whole: Collection of acute and convalescent COVID-19 samples took place in the United States, Italy and Spain. From T cells, B-cell-depleted T cells, or PBMCs came the material, which was cDNA or gDNA.

Authors' methods: Cell counts per sample came from amplifying reference gene primers. The protocol was immunoSEQ multiplex PCR, while the TCRdb copy is restricted to in-frame clones and leaves out a portion. V and J calls and clone size are those listed in that table; D and trimming were worked out from the DNA. The sample yields roughly 140,000 clones, 80% to 85% seen once. The receptor comes from a human donor in a cohort sampled during active COVID-19. V usage is TRBV3-1 (or the pseudogene TRBV3-2) and J usage is TRBJ2-7; the match to TRBD1 covers 9 bases. Sequenced input: peripheral blood. The CDR3: CASSWGQGWQEQYF. The CDR3 DNA sequence: TGTGCCTCCTCCTGGGGACAGGGTTGGCAAGAGCAGTACTTC.